This entry concerns a single T cell receptor beta chain. Trimming shortened V by 4 bases and J by 3 bases, and 16 bases separated the two germline ends. This CDR3 comprises 15 residues. Germline CDR1 is LNHDA and CDR2 is SQIVND (reference sequence). The data originate from a study of siplizumab effects on memory and regulatory T cells. Method: immunoSEQ multiplex PCR; TCRdb's copy keeps in-frame clones and lacks some. In the table there are about 100,000 clones, more than 85% of which are singletons. Sequencing was done on a sample of CD4+ T cells sorted from blood. The origin of this receptor is a human donor in good health. The chain couples TRBV19 to TRBJ2-7; either TRBD1 or TRBD2 may fit D (5 bases each). The CDR3 here is CASSTQTGPHYEQYF. In DNA, the CDR3 is TGTGCCAGTAGTACCCAGACGGGGCCGCACTACGAGCAGTACTTC.